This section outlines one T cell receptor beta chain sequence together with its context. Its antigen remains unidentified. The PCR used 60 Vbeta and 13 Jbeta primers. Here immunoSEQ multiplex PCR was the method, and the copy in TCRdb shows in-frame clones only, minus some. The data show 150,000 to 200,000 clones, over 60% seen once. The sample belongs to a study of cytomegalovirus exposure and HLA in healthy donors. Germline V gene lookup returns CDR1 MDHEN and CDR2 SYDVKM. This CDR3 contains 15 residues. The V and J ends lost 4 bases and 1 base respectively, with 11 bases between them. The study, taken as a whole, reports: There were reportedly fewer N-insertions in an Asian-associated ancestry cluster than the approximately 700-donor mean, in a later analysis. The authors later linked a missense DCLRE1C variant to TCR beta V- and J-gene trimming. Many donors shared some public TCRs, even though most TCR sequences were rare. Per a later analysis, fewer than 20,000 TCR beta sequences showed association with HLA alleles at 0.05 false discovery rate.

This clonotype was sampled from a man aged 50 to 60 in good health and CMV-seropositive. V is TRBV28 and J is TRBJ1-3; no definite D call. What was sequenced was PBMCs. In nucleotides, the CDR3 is TGTGCCAGCAGTTCGCCCGAGGGATCTGGAAACACCATATATTTT. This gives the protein CASSSPEGSGNTIYF.